The rows below give T cell receptor beta chains drawn from one sample of a study of T-cell memory formation after mild COVID-19. TCRdb used MiXCR to reprocess the 5' RACE reads, holding one entry per CDR3 protein. Of roughly 620,000 distinct CDR3 sequences listed, under 20% were seen once; the top ten hold around 11%. The material sequenced was PBMCs or a T cell subset sorted from them (not recorded which). These receptors all come from an adult woman who had mild COVID-19 (a few samples of this study predate the infection). Cell type and time point are not known. Each CDR3 is given with its conserved first and last residue. Each record gives: V gene, D gene, J gene, clone size, CDR3 protein, CDR3 DNA. A D gene is named only where the DNA matches it firmly. Clone size, where shown, is once, few, many, or a class for clones that have expanded.

TRBV3-1,.,TRBJ2-1,many,CASSQEGSNDEQFF,TGTGCCAGCAGCCAAGAAGGTTCGAACGATGAGCAGTTCTTC
TRBV12-3/TRBV12-4,TRBD1,TRBJ1-6,.,CASRPTGGNNSPLHF,TGTGCCAGCAGGCCAACAGGGGGGAATAATTCACCCCTCCACTTT
TRBV5-1,TRBD1,TRBJ1-1,few,CASSAGQENTEAFF,TGCGCCAGCAGCGCCGGACAGGAGAACACTGAAGCTTTCTTT
TRBV2,.,TRBJ1-5,medium-sized,CASTRGQNSNQPQHF,TGTGCCAGCACTAGAGGACAGAATAGCAATCAGCCCCAGCATTTT
TRBV6-5,TRBD1,TRBJ1-4,.,CASRSRDRGPTNEKLFF,TGTGCCAGCAGATCCCGGGACAGGGGGCCGACTAATGAAAAACTGTTTTTT
TRBV14,.,TRBJ1-6,.,CASSTQQNSPLHF,TGTGCCAGCAGCACCCAACAGAATTCACCCCTCCACTTT
TRBV5-6,.,TRBJ1-5,few,CASSSEGTGARQPQHF,TGTGCCAGCAGCTCCGAGGGTACAGGAGCTAGGCAGCCCCAGCATTTT
TRBV11-2,.,TRBJ1-2,few,CASSPEPGEGYTF,TGTGCCAGCTCCCCTGAGCCGGGGGAGGGCTACACCTTC
TRBV7-3,TRBD2,TRBJ2-2,few,CASSLGLAGVAGELFF,TGTGCCAGCAGCTTAGGACTAGCGGGAGTCGCCGGGGAGCTGTTTTTT
TRBV27,TRBD1,TRBJ2-7,.,CASSPLGTGSYEQYF,TGTGCCAGCAGTCCCTTAGGGACAGGGTCCTACGAGCAGTACTTC
TRBV6-5,.,TRBJ1-6,few,CASSRVPGFSYNSPLHF,TGTGCCAGCAGTAGAGTCCCTGGCTTCTCCTATAATTCACCCCTCCACTTT
TRBV7-2,TRBD1,TRBJ1-4,.,CASSFDRENEKLFF,TGTGCCAGCAGCTTCGACAGGGAGAATGAAAAACTGTTTTTT
TRBV7-8,TRBD1,TRBJ1-1,.,CASRDRGRTEAFF,TGTGCCAGCAGGGACAGGGGGCGAACTGAAGCTTTCTTT
TRBV20-1,.,TRBJ2-1,.,CSARDGVYNEQFF,TGCAGTGCTAGGGACGGGGTTTACAATGAGCAGTTCTTC
TRBV7-8,.,TRBJ2-5,.,CASSFSRGAGRQETQYF,TGTGCCAGCAGCTTTAGTCGGGGGGCGGGAAGACAAGAGACCCAGTACTTC
TRBV12-3/TRBV12-4,TRBD1,TRBJ2-5,few,CASRRGQGKQETQYF,TGTGCCAGCAGAAGAGGACAGGGGAAACAAGAGACCCAGTACTTC
TRBV18,TRBD1,TRBJ2-5,few,CASSPGGTGGETQYF,TGTGCCAGCTCACCAGGGGGGACAGGTGGAGAGACCCAGTACTTC
TRBV12-3/TRBV12-4,.,TRBJ2-3,many,CASSLAASTDTQYF,TGTGCCAGCAGTTTAGCGGCTAGCACAGATACGCAGTATTTT
TRBV20-1,TRBD2,TRBJ2-2,.,CSGASGTGELFF,TGCAGTGGCGCTAGCGGGACCGGGGAGCTGTTTTTT
TRBV7-2,.,TRBJ2-5,.,CASSLGGQAKETQYF,TGTGCCAGCAGCTTAGGGGGACAAGCCAAAGAGACCCAGTACTTC
TRBV7-9,TRBD2,TRBJ2-1,.,CASSSFRTSGSSYEQFF,TGTGCCAGCAGCTCATTTAGGACTAGCGGGAGTTCTTATGAGCAGTTCTTC
TRBV7-6,TRBD1,TRBJ2-2,once,CASRDGTVNTGELFF,TGTGCCAGCAGGGATGGGACAGTCAACACCGGGGAGCTGTTTTTT
TRBV9,TRBD2,TRBJ2-3,.,CASSSRTSGGSSTDTQYF,TGTGCCAGCAGCTCACGGACTAGCGGGGGCTCTAGCACAGATACGCAGTATTTT
TRBV27,.,TRBJ2-7,.,CASSFAGHEQYF,TGTGCCAGCAGTTTCGCAGGGCACGAGCAGTACTTC
TRBV24-1,.,TRBJ2-2,.,CATSALAILGVENTGELFF,TGTGCCACCAGTGCCCTAGCGATCTTGGGGGTGGAGAACACCGGGGAGCTGTTTTTT
TRBV7-2,.,TRBJ2-2,few,CASSSGPSNTGELFF,TGTGCCAGCAGCTCGGGACCATCGAACACCGGGGAGCTGTTTTTT
TRBV27,TRBD1,TRBJ1-2,.,CASRTGMDYGYTF,TGTGCCAGCAGGACAGGGATGGACTATGGCTACACCTTC
TRBV6-2/TRBV6-3,.,TRBJ2-1,.,CASRRTGYNEQFF,TGTGCCAGCAGAAGAACAGGGTACAATGAGCAGTTCTTC
TRBV7-3,.,TRBJ2-1,.,CASSRPGPNEQFF,TGTGCCAGCAGCCGCCCAGGGCCCAATGAGCAGTTCTTC
TRBV6-6,TRBD2,TRBJ2-5,.,CASRGGRETQYF,TGTGCCAGCAGGGGGGGGAGAGAGACCCAGTACTTC
TRBV7-9,.,TRBJ2-2,.,CASSLTGADNGELFF,TGTGCCAGCAGCTTAACGGGGGCTGATAACGGGGAGCTGTTTTTT